The present TCR beta chain was sequenced within a study of blood T cell repertoires in COVID-19. Some clones are missing from TCRdb's copy, which holds only in-frame ones; the method was immunoSEQ multiplex PCR. This table holds under 200,000 clones, about 85% found once. From germline, CDR1 is LGHNT and CDR2 FRNRAP. V was clipped by 1 base and J by 1 base, with 10 bases between them. This CDR3 has 15 amino acids. Material for sequencing was peripheral blood. This rearrangement joins TRBV12-5 to TRBJ1-1; a possible D gene is TRBD1 (5 bases). The TCR was taken from a man in his 60s with COVID-19, enrolled during active disease. In DNA, the CDR3 is TGTGCTAGTGGTTTGGACCCCGGACAGAACACTGAAGCTTTCTTT. Translating it yields CASGLDPGQNTEAFF.